The sequence of this T cell receptor beta chain was determined in a study of vaccination and CD4 T cells after COVID-19. Researchers used the Oncomine TCR Beta short-read assay to sequence DNA from cultured CD4+ T cells. TCRdb itself ran the PCR reads through MiXCR, one entry per CDR3 protein. Among 14,000 to 15,000 distinct CDR3 sequences listed, less than 30% were seen once. This CDR3 region has 13 residues. Per the germline V gene, CDR1 is SGHTA and CDR2 is FQGNSA. V was shortened by 5 bases and J by 6 bases, with 11 bases between the two germline ends. This clonotype has only a few counts. No antigen is known for it. Treatment described: approximately 10-day PBMC culture with coronavirus spike peptide pools or control peptides (ViraFEST assay). ViraFEST sequenced TCRs after peptide-pool expansion of antigen-specific T cells. Positivity by PCR occurred from March to December 2020, a period that predated US Alpha, Beta and Delta variants.

This chain joins TRBV7-2 and TRBJ2-1; D uncertain. The sequencing input was cultured CD4+ T cells from blood. The receptor was derived from a human donor with COVID-19. The DNA for the CDR3 is TGTGCCAGCAGCCTGTGGACGCGCAATGAGCAGTTCTTC. Protein product: CASSLWTRNEQFF. The variable domain in full, completed from reference TRBV7-2 and TRBJ2-1, reads GAGVSQSPSNKVTEKGKDVELRCDPISGHTALYWYRQSLGQGLEFLIYFQGNSAPDKSGLPSDRFSAERTGGSVSTLTIQRTQQEDSAVYLCASSLWTRNEQFFGPGTRLTVL.